These 14 T cell receptor beta chains originate from one sample sequenced in a study of T-cell memory formation after mild COVID-19. TCRdb reanalysed the 5' RACE reads using MiXCR and keeps one entry per CDR3 protein. This table holds 150,000 to 200,000 distinct CDR3 sequences, roughly 30% found once. Material for sequencing was PBMCs or a T cell subset sorted from them (not recorded which). The source of these receptors is an adult woman who had mild COVID-19 (a few samples of this study predate the infection). Cell type and time point are not known.

This clonotype has a handful of counts. The chain joins TRBV11-3 to TRBJ2-1; 12 nucleotides line up with TRBD2. J gave up 0 bases and V 4 bases, and 7 bases lay outside the gene matches. CDR1 is SGHNT, CDR2 YENEEA, per germline. This CDR3 region has 18 residues. CDR3 protein: CASSSSGRALSSYNEQFF. The CDR3 DNA is TGTGCCAGCAGCTCTAGCGGGAGGGCTCTGAGCTCCTACAATGAGCAGTTCTTC.

This clonotype was detected a few times. The J gene is TRBJ2-7, the V gene TRBV11-2; TRBD1 aligns across 11 bases. Germline-derived CDR1 and CDR2 are SGHAT and FQNNGV. Losses at the gene ends were 6 bases for V and 3 bases for J; bases not matched to a gene: 10. The CDR3 contains 16 residues. The CDR3 bases are TGTGCCAGCAGATCCGCCGGGACAGGGGGTGACTACGAGCAGTACTTC. Translated: CASRSAGTGGDYEQYF.

The chain couples TRBV20-1 to TRBJ2-1; 8 bases agree with TRBD2. The CDR3 has 16 residues. The V segment lost 6 bases and the J segment 4 bases; nucleotides outside the gene matches: 14. Germline loops: CDR1 DFQATT, CDR2 SNEGSKA (reference sequence). The CDR3 bases are TGCAGTGCGTGGGAGACTAGCGATATTAATTACAATGAGCAGTTCTTC. This encodes CSAWETSDINYNEQFF.

The chain has TRBV7-2 and TRBJ2-1; the D gene is possibly TRBD1 (5 bases). CDR3 size: 14 residues. V was shortened by 5 bases and J by 5 bases, with 13 bases between the two germline ends. The germline CDR1 and CDR2 sequences are SGHTA and FQGNSA. CDR3 coding DNA: TGTGCCAGCAGCCCAGGGAAGGCGAACAATGAGCAGTTCTTC. Protein sequence: CASSPGKANNEQFF.

This clonotype was counted at least ten times. This rearrangement joins TRBV20-1 to TRBJ2-4; D remains unclear. Deletions cut 6 bases from V and 0 bases from J, with 12 bases between. CDR3 length: 14 residues. The germline CDR1 and CDR2 sequences are DFQATT and SNEGSKA (reference sequence). CDR3 region: CSANPGLAKNIQYF. As DNA, the CDR3 is TGCAGTGCCAACCCTGGGCTAGCCAAAAACATTCAGTACTTC.

CDR3 sequence reads: CATSDVALAAQYF. The CDR3 region has the DNA TGTGCCACCAGTGACGTCGCCCTTGCTGCGCAGTATTTT. The chain recombines TRBV24-1 with TRBJ2-3; D uncertain. The CDR3 extends over 13 amino acids. V gave up 4 bases and J gave up 10 bases, with 14 bases separating them. Germline V gives CDR1 KGHDR, CDR2 SFDVKD.

This clonotype was detected only a few times. The rearrangement joins TRBV7-7 to TRBJ1-1; D is ambiguous. Germline CDR1 SSHAT, CDR2 FNYEAQ (reference sequence). Deletions cut 5 bases from V and 0 bases from J, with 7 bases between. The CDR3 sequence is 13 residues long. The CDR3 reads CASSRSMNTEAFF. The CDR3 nucleotides read TGTGCCAGCAGCCGATCGATGAACACTGAAGCTTTCTTT.

This clonotype has more than one count but fewer than ten. J is TRBJ2-5 and V is TRBV7-8, with TRBD2 identical over 10 bases. The CDR3 loop spans 16 amino acids. V lost 1 base to trimming and J lost 7 bases; unmatched junction nucleotides: 9. CDR1 and CDR2 (germline): SGHVS, FQNEAQ. The CDR3 DNA reads as TGTGCCAGCAGCTTAGAGCGGCTAGCGGGAGTGGGGACCCAGTACTTC. This codes for CASSLERLAGVGTQYF.

The CDR3 nucleotides are TGTGCCAGCAGCCAAGCGCCAGGGATGACCTACGAGCAGTACTTC. Protein product: CASSQAPGMTYEQYF. J is TRBJ2-7 and V is TRBV4-2, with a possible D match to TRBD1 (5 bases). Trimming left V 1 base short and J 2 bases short, with 12 bases between. From germline, CDR1 is LGHNA and CDR2 YNFKEQ. This CDR3 comprises 15 residues.

The chain has TRBV7-9 and TRBJ1-5; 7 bases are shared with TRBD1. Germline loops: CDR1 SEHNR, CDR2 FQNEAQ (reference sequence). CDR3 size: 13 residues. After removal of 4 bases from V and 7 bases from J, the junction contained 4 bases not matched to a gene. CDR3 DNA: TGTGCCAGCAGCTCGCAGGGGGACCAGCCCCAGCATTTT. Protein: CASSSQGDQPQHF. Filled out from reference TRBV7-9 and TRBJ1-5, the complete variable domain reads DTGVSQNPRHKITKRGQNVTFRCDPISEHNRLYWYRQTLGQGPEFLTYFQNEAQLEKSRLLSDRFSAERPKGSFSTLEIQRTEQGDSAMYLCASSSQGDQPQHFGDGTRLSIL.

This clonotype turned up a few times. The V gene is TRBV5-1, the J gene TRBJ2-5; 13 bases are shared with TRBD2. Unmatched junction bases numbered 4, after V lost 0 bases and J lost 5 bases. Germline-derived CDR1 and CDR2 are SGHRS and YFSETQ. This CDR3 comprises 16 residues. For the CDR3, the DNA is TGCGCCAGCAGCTTGGGGACTAGCGGGAGCCGTGAGACCCAGTACTTC. It encodes CASSLGTSGSRETQYF.

This clonotype was seen a handful of times. This chain uses TRBV11-3 with TRBJ2-7; TRBD1 aligns across 7 bases. Germline V lookup: CDR1 SGHNT, CDR2 YENEEA. This CDR3 is 16 amino acids long. Trimming cost V 1 base and J 0 bases; bases outside gene matches: 6. The CDR3 nucleotides are TGTGCCAGCAGCTTAGTAGGGGGCGACGTCTCCTACGAGCAGTACTTC. Amino acid sequence: CASSLVGGDVSYEQYF.

The V gene is TRBV10-3, the J gene TRBJ2-2; D not certain. Germline assignment: CDR1 ENHRY and CDR2 SYGVKD. Trimming pared 0 bases from V and 0 bases from J, leaving 11 bases between. This CDR3 is 17 amino acids long. CDR3 protein: CAISESFGFANTGELFF. The CDR3 DNA reads TGTGCCATCAGTGAGTCATTCGGATTCGCGAACACCGGGGAGCTGTTTTTT.

The chain couples TRBV11-2 to TRBJ2-5; 8 bases align to TRBD2. The CDR3 is 14 residues long. J gave up 3 bases and V 2 bases, and 2 bases lay outside the gene matches. Germline CDR1 SGHAT, CDR2 FQNNGV. The CDR3 nucleotides are TGTGCCAGCAGCTTAACTAGCGGAGAAGAGACCCAGTACTTC. It translates to CASSLTSGEETQYF.